These T cell receptor beta chains were read from a single sample in a study of blood T cell repertoires in COVID-19. The method was immunoSEQ multiplex PCR; TCRdb's version includes in-frame clones alone and lacks a portion of them. The sample has about 110,000 clones, 75% to 90% seen once; the top ten hold about 18%. Material for sequencing was peripheral blood. These receptors came from a woman aged 55 to 70 with acute or convalescent COVID-19. Each CDR3 is given without its conserved first and last residue.

J	V	CDR3
TRBJ2-7	TRBV6-2/TRBV6-3	ASSTPGLSYEQY
TRBJ1-4	TRBV3-1/TRBV3-2	ASRDTGQFNEKLF
TRBJ1-5	TRBV28	ASVPLLRWDQPQH
TRBJ1-3	TRBV24-1	ATSPPGTGSPLY
TRBJ1-1	TRBV29-1	SVTGWNTEAF
TRBJ1-2	TRBV18	ASSPPGQKGSELYGYT
TRBJ2-5	TRBV27	ASSPGDHFGNQETQY
TRBJ2-2	TRBV5-1	ASSLGQENTGELF
TRBJ1-2	TRBV7-9	ASSLGPESPYGYT
TRBJ1-1	TRBV28	ASSSLMGRKYRGSAAF
TRBJ1-2	TRBV19	ASTPRSGTGRQRVYGYT
TRBJ1-5	TRBV6-1	ASIDRGRTTIGQPQH
TRBJ1-3	TRBV6-6	ASSYSTGSGNTIY
TRBJ2-7	TRBV28	ASSLPALGLDEQY
TRBJ1-2	TRBV6-1	ASSEGQGWSGYT
TRBJ1-5	TRBV6-6	ASRDTGGGQPQH
TRBJ2-7	TRBV11-2	ASSLALSSYEQY